The clone carrying this T cell receptor (beta chain) appeared a few times. The record originates from a study of T cells in Graves' hyperthyroidism and ophthalmopathy. This CDR3 region has 15 residues. V lost 3 bases and J 0 bases, leaving 8 bases between the germline ends. Germline assignment: CDR1 LNHDA and CDR2 SQIVND (reference sequence). Researchers took RNA transcripts and amplified the TCR beta CDR3 regions from them. The HTBI primer set served for first-round RT-PCR of the TCR CDR3. A single record per CDR3 protein comes from TCRdb applying MiXCR to the multiplex PCR reads. The repertoire holds a few hundred thousand distinct CDR3 sequences, nearly 15% seen once, with roughly 19% in the top ten.

This sequence joins TRBV19 and TRBJ2-2; either TRBD1 or TRBD2 may supply D (5 bases each). This clonotype was obtained from a woman in her fifties or sixties with Graves' ophthalmopathy. Sequenced sample: blood. The CDR3 DNA reads TGTGCCAGTAGTATCCGGGGACCGAACACCGGGGAGCTGTTTTTT. Its protein product is CASSIRGPNTGELFF.